Here is one T cell receptor (beta chain) with its context. PCR employed 60 Vbeta and 13 Jbeta primers. Clones were sequenced by immunoSEQ multiplex PCR, and TCRdb holds only the in-frame ones, with some missing. There are 150,000 to 250,000 clones in the sample, with roughly 0.74% held by the top ten. This specimen comes from a study of cytomegalovirus exposure and HLA in healthy donors. Trimming left V 0 bases short and J 3 bases short, with 9 bases between. The CDR3 extends over 14 amino acids. CDR1 is SGDLS and CDR2 is YYNGEE in the germline V gene. Sequenced sample: PBMCs. V gene TRBV9 combines with J gene TRBJ2-5; D perhaps matches TRBD1 (6 bases). The receptor comes from a boy between 10 and 17 years old in good health and CMV-seronegative. The CDR3 region is CASSVGTAKETQYF. The CDR3 coding sequence is TGTGCCAGCAGCGTAGGGACAGCTAAAGAGACCCAGTACTTC.